A single sample gave rise to the 27 T cell receptor beta chains below, sequenced in a study of cytomegalovirus exposure and HLA in healthy donors. Use of 60 Vbeta and 13 Jbeta primers characterized the PCR. Produced via immunoSEQ multiplex PCR; TCRdb's table is partial and in-frame only. The sample yields 110,000 to 150,000 clones, around 85% seen once. Sequencing input: PBMCs. The receptors shown here come from a female donor in good health and CMV-seronegative.

The chain links TRBV6-6 to TRBJ2-7, with D tentatively TRBD1 (5 bases). There are 15 residues in the CDR3. V gave up 5 bases and J gave up 7 bases, with 21 bases separating them. From germline, CDR1 is MNHNY and CDR2 SVGAGI (reference sequence). CDR3 loop: CASSRVQGSLGEQYF. DNA of the CDR3: TGTGCCAGCAGTAGGGTGCAGGGCTCTCTGGGGGAGCAGTACTTC.

V is TRBV19 and J is TRBJ2-7, with a weak D call TRBD2 (6 bases). V gave up 5 bases and J gave up 5 bases, with 13 bases separating them. The CDR3 spans 13 residues. CDR1 and CDR2 from the germline V gene are LNHDA and SQIVND (reference sequence). The CDR3 DNA is TGTGCCAGTAGTTCCCAGGGAGGTAACGAGCAGTACTTC. Translating gives CASSSQGGNEQYF.

The chain is built from TRBV4-1 and TRBJ1-6, with D possibly matching TRBD1 (5 bases). V gave up 5 bases and J gave up 7 bases, with 9 bases separating them. Looked up from germline, CDR1 is MGHRA and CDR2 is YSYEKL. The CDR3 runs to 13 residues. The CDR3 here is CASSDSVNSPLHF. For the CDR3, the DNA is TGCGCCAGCAGCGACAGCGTGAATTCACCCCTCCACTTT.

This chain uses TRBV15 with TRBJ2-1, with TRBD2 matching 12 bases. The CDR3 has 16 amino acids. The ends lost 5 bases at V and 10 bases at J; junction bases unmatched: 12. CDR1 LNHNV and CDR2 YYDKDF come from the germline V gene (reference sequence). The DNA of the CDR3 is TGTGCCACCAGCCTTGAATCCGGACTAGCGGGAAACGAGCAGTTCTTC. This codes for CATSLESGLAGNEQFF.

J is TRBJ2-3 and V is TRBV19; a weak D match, TRBD2 (6 bases). This CDR3 is built from 15 residues. V gave up 6 bases and J gave up 0 bases, with 13 bases separating them. Germline-derived CDR1 and CDR2 are LNHDA and SQIVND (reference sequence). The CDR3 here is CASSPGLSSTDTQYF. Here the CDR3 DNA reads TGTGCCAGTAGCCCGGGACTTTCTAGCACAGATACGCAGTATTTT.

The J gene is TRBJ1-5, the V gene TRBV15; D is perhaps TRBD1 (5 bases). The CDR3 runs to 12 residues. Per the germline V gene, CDR1 is LNHNV and CDR2 is YYDKDF (reference sequence). The ends were cut back, 0 bases at V and 15 bases at J, with 12 bases in the middle. As DNA, the CDR3 is TGTGCCACCAGCAGAGATGGGTACAGGCCGCATTTT. It codes for CATSRDGYRPHF.

J is TRBJ1-1 and V is TRBV5-1; TRBD1 matches at 9 bases. The CDR3 is made up of 14 amino acids. Trimming cost V 0 bases and J 4 bases; bases outside gene matches: 1. Germline V gives CDR1 SGHRS, CDR2 YFSETQ. The CDR3 DNA is TGCGCCAGCAGCTTGGGACAGGGGGGCACTGAAGCTTTCTTT. Amino acids: CASSLGQGGTEAFF.

The chain combines TRBV7-9 with TRBJ2-5, with TRBD2 matching over 12 bases. CDR1 and CDR2 from the germline V gene are SEHNR and FQNEAQ (reference sequence). CDR3 length: 15 amino acids. Trimming removed 1 base from V and 4 bases from J; junction bases left unmatched: 1. CDR3 region: CASSLGGLAGETQYF. In DNA, the CDR3 is TGTGCCAGCAGCTTAGGGGGACTAGCGGGAGAGACCCAGTACTTC.

J is TRBJ1-5 and V is TRBV28; perhaps TRBD1 as D (6 bases). CDR1 and CDR2 from the germline V gene are MDHEN and SYDVKM. The CDR3 is 15 residues long. Trimming cost V 5 bases and J 0 bases, with 11 bases left between them. The DNA of the CDR3 is TGTGCCAGCAGTCGTAACAGGGTTAGCAATCAGCCCCAGCATTTT. Translation gives CASSRNRVSNQPQHF.

The genes are TRBV29-1 and TRBJ1-1; no reliable D call. The CDR3 has 11 amino acids. V lost 4 bases and J lost 1, with 4 bases in between. Germline V gene data show CDR1 as SQVTM and CDR2 as ANQGSEA. The CDR3 nucleotides read TGCAGCGTTGGACAGAACACTGAAGCTTTCTTT. Translation: CSVGQNTEAFF.

CDR3 DNA sequence: TGTGCCAGCAGTTACGCCAGTTTTGCCTACGAGCAGTACTTC. This encodes CASSYASFAYEQYF. The chain uses TRBV6-5 and TRBJ2-7; D remains ambiguous. The CDR3 length is 14 residues. Germline CDR1 is MNHEY and CDR2 is SVGAGI. Trimming left V 2 bases short and J 2 bases short, with 10 bases between.

This clone was seen only once. The CDR3 is CASSQLAGGYNEQFF. CDR3 nucleotide sequence: TGTGCCAGCAGCCAGCTAGCGGGAGGTTACAATGAGCAGTTCTTC. The V gene is TRBV11-2, the J gene TRBJ2-1, with 11 nucleotides matching TRBD2. The V gene's germline CDR1 is SGHAT and CDR2 FQNNGV. The junction had 4 bases not matched to a gene; V was cut back by 5 bases and J by 4 bases. The CDR3 is 15 amino acids. The full variable domain, completed using reference TRBV11-2 and TRBJ2-1, is EAGVAQSPRYKIIEKRQSVAFWCNPISGHATLYWYQQILGQGPKLLIQFQNNGVVDDSQLPKDRFSAERLKGVDSTLKIQPAKLEDSAVYLCASSQLAGGYNEQFFGPGTRLTVL.

V usage is TRBV5-1 and J usage is TRBJ2-7, with 12 positions matching TRBD2. The CDR3 runs 19 residues. Per germline, CDR1 SGHRS and CDR2 YFSETQ. V shed 1 base, J shed 3 bases, and the junction held 14 bases outside the gene matches. CDR3: CASSLSGTGLAGRYYEQYF. CDR3 coding DNA: TGCGCCAGCAGCTTGTCCGGGACAGGACTAGCGGGAAGATACTACGAGCAGTACTTC.

This sequence joins TRBV27 and TRBJ2-7, with 8 bases matching TRBD2. The V gene end was trimmed by 5 bases and the J gene end by 2 bases; junction bases not matched to a gene: 8. Per the germline V gene, CDR1 is MNHEY and CDR2 is SMNVEV (reference sequence). There are 15 residues in the CDR3. CDR3 amino acids: CASSTTSGQTYEQYF. Written as DNA, the CDR3 is TGTGCCAGCAGTACCACTAGCGGACAAACCTACGAGCAGTACTTC.

The V gene is TRBV5-4, the J gene TRBJ2-1, with D perhaps matching TRBD2 (7 bases). The V gene's germline CDR1 is SGHNT and CDR2 YYREEE (reference sequence). The CDR3 totals 15 residues. Trimming left V 4 bases short and J 9 bases short, with 20 bases between. The CDR3 bases are TGTGCCAGCAGCGGGGGGGCGGGAGAGGGTGGTGAGCAGTTCTTC. Its protein is CASSGGAGEGGEQFF.

This sequence joins TRBV29-1 and TRBJ2-5; possibly TRBD2 for D (6 bases). The V and J ends lost 4 bases and 1 base respectively, with 13 bases between them. This CDR3 has 14 amino acids. CDR1 and CDR2 (germline): SQVTM, ANQGSEA. CDR3 region: CSVGRDWGQETQYF. CDR3 DNA sequence: TGCAGCGTTGGGAGGGACTGGGGCCAAGAGACCCAGTACTTC.

The chain combines TRBV10-3 with TRBJ1-3; D may be TRBD1 (5 bases). CDR1 and CDR2 from the germline V gene are ENHRY and SYGVKD. This CDR3 is 14 amino acids long. V dropped 3 bases and J dropped 8 bases, with 14 bases sitting between them. CDR3 in amino acids: CAISDLIREDTIYF. The CDR3, as DNA: TGTGCCATCAGTGACTTAATCAGGGAGGACACCATATATTTT.

The CDR3 nucleotides are TGCGCCAGCAGCTACCTCCCACTAGCGAGCAAAGAGACCCAGTACTTC. Protein product: CASSYLPLASKETQYF. The chain combines TRBV4-1 with TRBJ2-5; 7 bases align to TRBD2. The germline gives CDR1 MGHRA, CDR2 YSYEKL. The CDR3 loop spans 16 amino acids. Trimming cost V 5 bases and J 3 bases; bases outside gene matches: 12.

The V and J genes are TRBV6-1 and TRBJ2-7; 8 nucleotides align to TRBD2. V dropped 2 bases and J dropped 6; count of bases not matched to a gene: 9. CDR1 MNHNS and CDR2 SASEGT come from the germline V gene. This CDR3 spans 15 amino acids. CDR3 coding DNA: TGTGCCAGCAGTGAACCCGGGACTAGTCCCCTCGAGCAGTACTTC. Translating gives CASSEPGTSPLEQYF.

The CDR3: CSVGTGRGNTEAFF. CDR3 sequence (DNA): TGCAGCGTAGGGACAGGGAGAGGGAACACTGAAGCTTTCTTT. The gene calls are TRBV29-1 and TRBJ1-1, with 9 bases lining up with TRBD1. Germline V gene lookup returns CDR1 SQVTM and CDR2 ANQGSEA. The V gene end was trimmed by 6 bases and the J gene end by 1 base; junction bases not matched to a gene: 6. The CDR3 sequence is 14 residues long.

Remarks on this clone: At one of its ends the junction is not consistent with the germline gene, which may arise from a read error. The V and J genes are TRBV7-7 and TRBJ1-4; possibly TRBD1 for D (5 bases). The CDR3 is made up of 14 amino acids. Germline V gives CDR1 SSHAT, CDR2 FNYEAQ (reference sequence). In DNA form, the CDR3 reads TGTGCTAGCAGCTCGACAGTTCTTCCTGAAAAACTGTTTTTT. Protein sequence: CASSSTVLPEKLFF.

The chain carries TRBV4-1 and TRBJ2-7, with D perhaps matching TRBD2 (5 bases). The CDR3 consists of 14 residues. Looked up from germline, CDR1 is MGHRA and CDR2 is YSYEKL. Trimming left V 4 bases short and J 0 bases short, with 10 bases between. In nucleotides, the CDR3 is TGCGCCAGCAGCCCCTCTAGCAACTCCTACGAGCAGTACTTC. It translates to CASSPSSNSYEQYF.

The chain carries TRBV6-1 and TRBJ2-7; possibly TRBD1 for D (6 bases). This CDR3 has 13 residues. Germline CDR1 is MNHNS and CDR2 is SASEGT. V gave up 10 bases and J gave up 2 bases, with 15 bases separating them. CDR3 protein: CATRRQVPYEQYF. As DNA, the CDR3 is TGTGCCACCCGCCGACAGGTTCCCTACGAGCAGTACTTC.

V is TRBV28 and J is TRBJ2-6; 7 bases fit TRBD1. Trimming took 5 bases from V and 0 from J; bases not matched to a gene: 10. The CDR3 has 18 amino acids. Looked up from germline, CDR1 is MDHEN and CDR2 is SYDVKM. The CDR3 is CASSRRQGISSGANVLTF. Here the CDR3 DNA reads TGTGCCAGCAGTAGACGACAGGGAATTAGCTCTGGGGCCAACGTCCTGACTTTC.

The J gene is TRBJ2-7, the V gene TRBV29-1; D is possibly TRBD2 (5 bases). Germline V CDR1 and CDR2: SQVTM, ANQGSEA. CDR3 size: 13 residues. V dropped 3 bases and J dropped 6 bases, with 15 bases sitting between them. The CDR3 protein is CSVDGLAYGEQYF. CDR3 coding DNA: TGCAGCGTTGACGGCCTAGCTTACGGCGAGCAGTACTTC.

This clone appeared a few times. At the DNA level, this CDR3 is encoded by other sequences in the same sample as well. The rearrangement joins TRBV5-4 to TRBJ1-1, with D perhaps TRBD1 (5 bases). CDR3 length equals 13 residues. The germline V gene encodes CDR1 SGHNT and CDR2 YYREEE (reference sequence). V was cut by 4 bases and J by 2 bases, with 9 bases left in between. The CDR3 nucleotides read TGTGCCAGCAGCATGACAGTTAACACTGAAGCTTTCTTT. Translated, it gives CASSMTVNTEAFF.

This clone was seen a single time. The gene calls are TRBV4-1 and TRBJ2-5, with TRBD1 identical over 11 bases. J gave up 4 bases and V 9 bases, and 7 bases lay outside the gene matches. The CDR3 is made up of 14 amino acids. Germline V CDR1 and CDR2: MGHRA, YSYEKL. The DNA for the CDR3 is TGCGCCAGTACCAGGGACAGGGGGGGAGAGACCCAGTACTTC. It translates to CASTRDRGGETQYF.